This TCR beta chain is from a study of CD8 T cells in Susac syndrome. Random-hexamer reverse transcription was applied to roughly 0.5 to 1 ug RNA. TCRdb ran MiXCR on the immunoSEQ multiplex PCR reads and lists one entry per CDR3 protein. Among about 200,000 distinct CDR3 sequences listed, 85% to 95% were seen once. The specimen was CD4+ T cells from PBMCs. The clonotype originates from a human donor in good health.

CDR3 sequence (DNA): TGTGCCAGCAGCAACCGTTTGGTAGCAGGAAATGAGCAGTTCTTC. Protein: CASSNRLVAGNEQFF. This sequence joins TRBV7-9 and TRBJ2-1; D is undetermined. Germline V lookup: CDR1 SEHNR, CDR2 FQNEAQ (reference sequence). V was cut by 5 bases and J by 7 bases, with 18 bases left in between. The CDR3 runs to 15 residues. The variable domain in full, completed from reference TRBV7-9 and TRBJ2-1, reads DTGVSQNPRHKITKRGQNVTFRCDPISEHNRLYWYRQTLGQGPEFLTYFQNEAQLEKSRLLSDRFSAERPKGSFSTLEIQRTEQGDSAMYLCASSNRLVAGNEQFFGPGTRLTVL.